The 28 T cell receptor beta chains in this list originate from one sample, sequenced in a study of cytomegalovirus exposure and HLA in healthy donors. PCR was performed using 60 Vbeta and 13 Jbeta primers. Some clones are missing from TCRdb's copy, which holds only in-frame ones; the method was immunoSEQ multiplex PCR. The table includes some 200,000 clones, roughly 80% detected once. Sequencing was carried out using PBMCs. These receptors came from a man in his forties or fifties in good health and CMV-seronegative.

This chain's CDR3 is CATSGGGIGQPQHF. CDR3 DNA sequence: TGTGCCACCAGCGGAGGAGGTATCGGTCAGCCCCAGCATTTT. V is TRBV15 and J is TRBJ1-5; D is undetermined. The germline V and J ends were trimmed by 5 bases and 6 bases, with 14 bases remaining between them. This CDR3 comprises 14 residues. Germline CDR1 is LNHNV and CDR2 is YYDKDF (reference sequence).

The CDR3, as DNA: TGTGCCAGCAGCTTATACCTCGGGGGGGAAAGCACTGAAGCTTTCTTT. The encoded protein is CASSLYLGGESTEAFF. The chain couples TRBV5-8 to TRBJ1-1; TRBD1 is a possible D gene (5 bases). V was cut by 2 bases and J by 4 bases, with 18 bases left in between. The germline V gene has CDR1 SGHTS and CDR2 YDEGEE. The CDR3 sequence is 16 residues long.

The chain combines TRBV6-6 with TRBJ2-1; 9 positions match TRBD2. The CDR3 runs to 16 residues. V shed 0 bases, J shed 4 bases, and the junction held 4 bases outside the gene matches. The germline V gene has CDR1 MNHNY and CDR2 SVGAGI (reference sequence). The CDR3 here is CASSYSPSGAYNEQFF. Written as DNA, the CDR3 is TGTGCCAGCAGTTACTCCCCTAGCGGGGCTTACAATGAGCAGTTCTTC.

The CDR3 spells CASSQAAFGAATEAFF. The CDR3 DNA sequence: TGCGCCAGCAGCCAAGCAGCATTTGGGGCGGCCACTGAAGCTTTCTTT. The chain recombines TRBV4-1 with TRBJ1-1; TRBD1 might be the D (5 bases). Germline V gives CDR1 MGHRA, CDR2 YSYEKL. V was clipped by 1 base and J by 4 bases, with 16 bases between them. The CDR3 spans 16 residues.

The chain combines TRBV7-2 with TRBJ2-5; D might be TRBD2 (7 bases). The CDR3 consists of 15 residues. The germline CDR1 and CDR2 sequences are SGHTA and FQGNSA. V was clipped by 4 bases and J by 6 bases, with 18 bases between them. The CDR3 bases are TGTGCCAGCAGCTCCGAGGGGGGGAGGGTAAAGACCCAGTACTTC. It specifies CASSSEGGRVKTQYF.

The chain couples TRBV4-2 to TRBJ1-4, with D tentatively TRBD1 (6 bases). Germline V CDR1 and CDR2: LGHNA, YNFKEQ. V lost 0 bases and J lost 8, with 16 bases in between. The CDR3 covers 16 residues. The CDR3 DNA sequence: TGTGCCAGCAGCCAAGAACCAGGGGCGCCCGGAGAAAAACTGTTTTTT. Translation gives CASSQEPGAPGEKLFF.

This clone appeared a few times. The gene calls are TRBV19 and TRBJ1-5; 8 nucleotides match TRBD1. The CDR3 runs 16 residues. After removal of 4 bases from V and 7 bases from J, the junction contained 12 bases not matched to a gene. Germline loops: CDR1 LNHDA, CDR2 SQIVND (reference sequence). This CDR3 reads CASSTDRVVFSQPQHF. As DNA, the CDR3 is TGTGCCAGTAGTACGGACAGGGTCGTCTTTAGCCAGCCCCAGCATTTT.

This clone was picked up one time. The rearrangement joins TRBV5-1 to TRBJ2-1, with 7 bases fitting TRBD1. This CDR3 region has 15 residues. Germline assignment: CDR1 SGHRS and CDR2 YFSETQ. The V and J ends lost 2 bases and 5 bases, in that order; junction bases with no gene match: 7. CDR3 DNA: TGCGCCAGCAGCTTATTTCCGGGACAGCACAATGAGCAGTTCTTC. The encoded protein is CASSLFPGQHNEQFF.

This chain links TRBV6-5 with TRBJ1-2; no clear D gene. The germline V gene has CDR1 MNHEY and CDR2 SVGAGI. V was pared by 2 bases and J by 4 bases, with 17 bases between. The CDR3 contains 16 residues. For the CDR3, the DNA is TGTGCCAGCAGTTACGGTGGAGGGCGGGTTTCCTATGGCTACACCTTC. It specifies CASSYGGGRVSYGYTF.

The chain couples TRBV2 to TRBJ2-5; tentatively, D is TRBD2 (7 bases). Germline V gene data show CDR1 as SNHLY and CDR2 as FYNNEI. The germline V and J ends were trimmed by 8 bases and 1 base, with 17 bases remaining between them. This CDR3 has 15 residues. The DNA of the CDR3 is TGTGCCAGCGGGGGAGGACGGGGGGCCCAAGAGACCCAGTACTTC. Translated, it gives CASGGGRGAQETQYF.

The genes are TRBV19 and TRBJ2-1; perhaps TRBD2 as D (5 bases). Trimming removed 2 bases from V and 4 bases from J, with 9 bases in between. Germline V gene data show CDR1 as LNHDA and CDR2 as SQIVND (reference sequence). CDR3 size: 14 residues. CDR3 protein: CASSISGTYNEQFF. CDR3 nucleotides: TGTGCCAGTAGTATAAGCGGCACGTACAATGAGCAGTTCTTC.

The gene calls are TRBV7-8 and TRBJ2-3; 9 positions match TRBD2. The CDR3 extends over 17 amino acids. Germline loops: CDR1 SGHVS, CDR2 FQNEAQ. J gave up 6 bases and V 5 bases, and 15 bases lay outside the gene matches. As DNA, the CDR3 is TGTGCCAGCAGCACAACTACTAGCGGGCCCGCGTTGGATACGCAGTATTTT. As protein: CASSTTTSGPALDTQYF.

This clone was seen a handful of times. This sequence joins TRBV6-6 and TRBJ2-7; 7 bases agree with TRBD1. Germline CDR1 reads MNHNY; CDR2 reads SVGAGI (reference sequence). The trim removed 6 bases at V and 5 bases at J, leaving 7 bases unmatched. The CDR3 has 13 amino acids. Written as DNA, the CDR3 is TGTGCCAGCAGCTCACAGGGGCGGCACGAGCAGTACTTC. This sequence encodes CASSSQGRHEQYF.

The chain uses TRBV9 and TRBJ1-1; a weak D match, TRBD1 (6 bases). Germline CDR1 reads SGDLS; CDR2 reads YYNGEE. This CDR3 comprises 15 residues. Deletions cut 4 bases from V and 3 bases from J, with 16 bases between. In DNA, the CDR3 is TGTGCCAGCAGCCCCCGGACAGAAGAGGACACTGAAGCTTTCTTT. Protein sequence: CASSPRTEEDTEAFF.

This clone was detected only a few times. The V and J genes are TRBV5-1 and TRBJ1-1, with TRBD1 matching 11 bases. CDR1 is SGHRS and CDR2 is YFSETQ in the germline V gene. This CDR3 is built from 16 residues. The ends lost 0 bases at V and 3 bases at J; junction bases unmatched: 4. CDR3 amino acids: CASSLGGQGAYTEAFF. In DNA form, the CDR3 reads TGCGCCAGCAGCTTGGGAGGACAGGGGGCTTACACTGAAGCTTTCTTT.

The V and J genes are TRBV2 and TRBJ1-5; the D gene is possibly TRBD1 (5 bases). The CDR3 is made up of 14 amino acids. V was pared by 3 bases and J by 6 bases, with 12 bases between. The germline V gene has CDR1 SNHLY and CDR2 FYNNEI. The CDR3 is CASSEDGRGQPQHF. The CDR3 DNA sequence: TGTGCCAGCAGTGAGGACGGAAGGGGTCAGCCCCAGCATTTT.

This clone was recorded only once. This chain joins TRBV10-2 and TRBJ2-5, with TRBD2 matching 8 bases. V lost 6 bases to trimming and J lost 5 bases; unmatched junction nucleotides: 14. The V gene's germline CDR1 is WSHSY and CDR2 SAAADI. The CDR3 has 16 amino acids. For the CDR3, the DNA is TGCGCCAGCAGGCCCACGGGGGGGCTGCCTCTGGAGACCCAGTACTTC. The encoded protein is CASRPTGGLPLETQYF.

This chain connects TRBV7-3 to TRBJ2-3; D may be TRBD2 (5 bases). Looked up from germline, CDR1 is SGHTA and CDR2 is FQGTGA. This CDR3 is built from 14 residues. V was cut by 1 base and J by 4 bases, with 9 bases left in between. The CDR3 reads CASSLRSSPDTQYF. The CDR3 coding sequence is TGTGCCAGCAGCTTAAGGTCTAGCCCAGATACGCAGTATTTT.

J is TRBJ2-7 and V is TRBV5-1; TRBD1 is a possible D gene (6 bases). Germline V CDR1 and CDR2: SGHRS, YFSETQ. V was trimmed by 0 bases and J by 4 bases, leaving 8 bases between them. This CDR3 spans 13 amino acids. CDR3 nucleotides: TGCGCCAGCAGCTTGGCTCAGGGGTACGAGCAGTACTTC. Translation: CASSLAQGYEQYF.

This rearrangement joins TRBV19 to TRBJ2-1; D might be TRBD1 (5 bases). The length of the CDR3 is 16 residues. Germline V gene sequence: CDR1 LNHDA, CDR2 SQIVND (reference sequence). With 7 bases removed from V and 0 bases from J, the gap between germline ends came to 16 bases. The CDR3 spells CASTLGRQLSYNEQFF. In DNA, the CDR3 is TGTGCCAGTACCCTCGGGCGACAGCTCTCCTACAATGAGCAGTTCTTC. Using reference TRBV19 and TRBJ2-1 for the parts outside the CDR3, the full variable domain is DGGITQSPKYLFRKEGQNVTLSCEQNLNHDAMYWYRQDPGQGLRLIYYSQIVNDFQKGDIAEGYSVSREKKESFPLTVTSAQKNPTAFYLCASTLGRQLSYNEQFFGPGTRLTVL.

The genes are TRBV2 and TRBJ1-2; D may be TRBD1 (5 bases). The CDR3 runs 16 residues. Germline CDR1 is SNHLY and CDR2 is FYNNEI. With 1 base removed from V and 4 bases from J, the gap between germline ends came to 16 bases. CDR3 protein: CASSEVGTGGRYGYTF. CDR3 DNA sequence: TGTGCCAGCAGTGAAGTAGGGACGGGAGGGCGCTATGGCTACACCTTC.

This chain joins TRBV4-1 and TRBJ1-2; tentative D call: TRBD1 (6 bases). The V and J ends lost 4 bases and 2 bases respectively, with 8 bases between them. This CDR3 is 13 amino acids long. From germline, CDR1 is MGHRA and CDR2 YSYEKL. The CDR3 is CASSRGQNYGYTF. The CDR3 DNA follows: TGCGCCAGCAGCCGCGGACAGAACTATGGCTACACCTTC.

The chain has TRBV5-1 and TRBJ1-1; the match to TRBD1 covers 7 bases. The CDR3 length is 14 residues. V lost 8 bases and J lost 4; bases outside the gene matches: 11. Germline-derived CDR1 and CDR2 are SGHRS and YFSETQ. The CDR3 sequence: CASSIQTGVTEAFF. In DNA form, the CDR3 reads TGCGCCAGTTCAATTCAAACAGGGGTCACTGAAGCTTTCTTT.

The rearrangement links TRBV7-9 to TRBJ2-3; TRBD2 aligns across 9 bases. In germline, CDR1 is SEHNR, CDR2 FQNEAQ (reference sequence). Trimming took 7 bases from V and 8 from J; bases not matched to a gene: 4. This CDR3 has 12 residues. The DNA of the CDR3 is TGTGCCAGCAAAAGCGGGGGGCGTACGCAGTATTTT. It encodes CASKSGGRTQYF.

V usage is TRBV5-4 and J usage is TRBJ1-6, with D possibly being TRBD1 (5 bases). Trimming took 4 bases from V and 0 from J, leaving 11 bases between them. The CDR3 covers 16 residues. Looked up from germline, CDR1 is SGHNT and CDR2 is YYREEE (reference sequence). The DNA for the CDR3 is TGTGCCAGCAGCCTGGACATCCCCTCCTATAATTCACCCCTCCACTTT. Encoded protein: CASSLDIPSYNSPLHF. Based on the CDR3 plus reference TRBV5-4 and TRBJ1-6, the full variable domain is ETGVTQSPTHLIKTRGQQVTLRCSSQSGHNTVSWYQQALGQGPQFIFQYYREEENGRGNFPPRFSGLQFPNYSSELNVNALELDDSALYLCASSLDIPSYNSPLHFGNGTRLTVT.

J is TRBJ2-2 and V is TRBV4-2; 8 bases are shared with TRBD2. V trimming: 0 bases; J trimming: 4 bases; junction bases outside the gene matches: 7. The CDR3 has 17 residues. CDR1 LGHNA and CDR2 YNFKEQ come from the germline V gene. The CDR3 is CASSQDPGGASTGELFF. The CDR3, as DNA: TGTGCCAGCAGCCAAGATCCGGGGGGGGCAAGCACCGGGGAGCTGTTTTTT.

This clone was recorded a few times. The V and J genes are TRBV30 and TRBJ1-4; unclear D gene. V lost 2 bases and J lost 8, with 9 bases in between. The CDR3 loop spans 12 amino acids. In germline, CDR1 is GTSNPN, CDR2 SVGIG (reference sequence). The CDR3 region has the DNA TGTGCCTGGAGTCCCCAGGTGGAAAAACTGTTTTTT. This sequence encodes CAWSPQVEKLFF.

The chain has TRBV5-1 and TRBJ2-5; D possibly corresponds to TRBD1 (6 bases). The J call is uncertain, as TRBJ2-7 better fits the DNA end. Per germline, CDR1 SGHRS and CDR2 YFSETQ. The CDR3 totals 14 residues. The DNA for the CDR3 is TGCGCCAGCAGCCCGAGTACAGGGTCGAACGAGCAGTACTTC. It translates to CASSPSTGSNEQYF.